This T cell receptor (beta chain) was retrieved from a study of T cell responses to AZD1222 COVID-19 vaccine. In the study overall: Both about-4-week and about-12-week second-dose recipients were combined. Whole-study results and caveats: CD4 TCRs associated with vaccination spanned spike, dominating at 160-218 and 743-854. Without day 14 samples, only post-peak T cell repertoires were studied. Seropositive AZD1222 recipients at baseline numbered only five or six.

As for this clone: Its target is unknown.

Per the germline V gene, CDR1 is LNHDA and CDR2 is SQIVND (reference sequence). The CDR3 consists of 15 residues. Between the trimmed V and J ends, which lost 5 bases and 7 bases, there was a span of 20 bases. Some clones are missing from TCRdb's copy, which holds only in-frame ones; the method was immunoSEQ multiplex PCR. The sample has approximately 90,000 clones; over 85% are singletons. This chain joins TRBV19 and TRBJ1-2; tentatively, D is TRBD1 (6 bases). This specimen was peripheral blood, taken on day 0 of AZD1222 vaccination. The TCR was taken from an adult in good health. The CDR3 spells CASSGAVGGLSGYTF. The CDR3 DNA sequence: TGTGCCAGTAGTGGGGCGGTCGGGGGCTTAAGTGGCTACACCTTC.